These T cell receptor beta chains were read from a single sample in a study of shared clonotypes between healthy human individuals. Generated by immunoSEQ multiplex PCR, the TCRdb table keeps only in-frame clones and is missing some. The table lists 1.6 million or so clones, roughly 96% of them singletons. Source material: naive CD4+ T cells sorted from blood. The receptor source for this set is a man younger than 40 in good health. The CDR3 runs from the conserved cysteine through the conserved F or W. A D gene is named only where the DNA matches it firmly. Clone size is shown for a subset of rows, as once, few, many or a class of expanded clone.

size	V	J	D	CDR3	DNA
once	TRBV5-1	TRBJ2-1	-	CASSLGGRLFNEQFF	TGCGCCAGCAGCTTGGGGGGACGACTATTCAATGAGCAGTTCTTC
-	TRBV7-9	TRBJ2-7	-	CASSLITEQYF	TGTGCCAGCAGCTTGATTACCGAGCAGTACTTC
few	TRBV28	TRBJ2-7	-	CASSLSGSRPGEQYF	TGTGCCAGCAGTTTATCTGGCTCGCGTCCCGGCGAGCAGTACTTC
-	TRBV30	TRBJ2-1	-	CAWSARAWMGPFF	TGTGCCTGGAGTGCCAGGGCCTGGATGGGCCCGTTCTTC
-	TRBV27	TRBJ2-7	TRBD1	CASTGTGGSYEQYF	TGTGCCAGTACCGGGACAGGGGGGTCCTACGAGCAGTACTTC
-	TRBV5-1	TRBJ2-1	-	CASSLSGSYNEQFF	TGCGCCAGCAGCTTGTCCGGCTCCTACAATGAGCAGTTCTTC
-	TRBV9	TRBJ2-2	-	CASSSPIGELFF	TGTGCCAGCAGCTCTCCCATCGGGGAGCTGTTTTTT
-	TRBV14	TRBJ2-7	TRBD2	CASSQVSLAEYEQYF	TGTGCCAGCAGCCAAGTTTCCCTAGCGGAATACGAGCAGTACTTC
once	TRBV2	TRBJ2-5	TRBD1	CAIRQGTYQETQYF	TGTGCCATCCGACAGGGGACGTACCAAGAGACCCAGTACTTC
-	TRBV7-9	TRBJ2-7	-	CASSSDSWSYEQYF	TGTGCCAGCAGCTCAGACAGTTGGTCCTACGAGCAGTACTTC
once	TRBV5-6	TRBJ1-5	-	CASSRMDLGNQPQHF	TGTGCCAGCAGCCGAATGGACCTAGGGAATCAGCCCCAGCATTTT
-	TRBV7-2	TRBJ2-4	-	CASSFRWRLFSKNIQYF	TGTGCCAGCAGTTTTAGATGGCGGCTATTCTCCAAAAACATTCAGTACTTC
once	TRBV28	TRBJ1-2	TRBD1	CASRGTGELRNGYTF	TGTGCCAGCCGTGGGACAGGGGAGCTTCGGAATGGCTACACCTTC
once	TRBV2	TRBJ2-4	TRBD1	CASLTDRVENIQYF	TGTGCCAGCCTCACGGACAGGGTGGAAAACATTCAGTACTTC
-	TRBV29-1	TRBJ2-5	-	CSVVGESETQYF	TGCAGCGTCGTGGGGGAATCAGAGACCCAGTACTTC
-	TRBV9	TRBJ1-4	-	CASSATGSGNEKLFF	TGTGCCAGCAGCGCAACCGGGAGTGGGAATGAAAAACTGTTTTTT
few	TRBV5-6	TRBJ2-5	-	CASSLGRQETQYF	TGTGCCAGCAGCTTGGGACGCCAAGAGACCCAGTACTTC
-	TRBV4-1	TRBJ2-7	-	CASSQPPGYEQYF	TGCGCCAGCAGCCAACCCCCAGGCTACGAGCAGTACTTC
-	TRBV5-8	TRBJ1-1	-	CASTTPGRTNTEAFF	TGTGCCAGCACCACCCCAGGCAGAACGAACACTGAAGCTTTCTTT
-	TRBV27	TRBJ2-1	-	CASSLGPLGRDFFGEQFF	TGTGCCAGCAGTTTGGGTCCCTTGGGCAGGGATTTTTTTGGTGAGCAGTTCTTC
once	TRBV20-1	TRBJ2-5	-	CSARVTGTQYF	TGCAGTGCTAGAGTAACAGGGACCCAGTACTTC
-	TRBV18	TRBJ2-1	-	CASSPTGDSYNEQFF	TGTGCCAGCTCACCAACCGGAGACTCCTACAATGAGCAGTTCTTC
-	TRBV19	TRBJ2-7	TRBD1	CASKKSGTGFYEQYF	TGTGCCAGTAAAAAATCCGGGACAGGGTTTTACGAGCAGTACTTC
-	TRBV18	TRBJ1-1	-	CASSPLSIVQGTNTEAFF	TGTGCCAGCTCACCTCTCTCCATCGTACAGGGAACGAACACTGAAGCTTTCTTT
-	TRBV2	TRBJ2-5	TRBD2	CASSEARSGRKETQYF	TGTGCCAGCAGTGAAGCGCGTAGCGGGAGGAAGGAGACCCAGTACTTC
-	TRBV11-2	TRBJ2-5	-	CASSWGSQETQYF	TGTGCCAGCAGCTGGGGCAGCCAAGAGACCCAGTACTTC
-	TRBV5-5	TRBJ2-7	-	CASSQPFGANLNYEQYF	TGTGCCAGCAGCCAGCCTTTCGGTGCGAACTTGAACTACGAGCAGTACTTC
-	TRBV4-1	TRBJ2-7	-	CASSQDSYEQYF	TGCGCCAGCAGCCAAGACTCCTACGAGCAGTACTTC
-	TRBV13	TRBJ2-2	-	CASLRRTATGELFF	TGTGCCAGCCTTCGGAGGACAGCAACCGGGGAGCTGTTTTTT